This note documents a single T cell receptor beta chain sequence. RNA amounts of about 0.5 to 1 ug underwent reverse transcription with random hexamers. TCRdb recomputed calls from the immunoSEQ multiplex PCR reads with MiXCR, one row per CDR3 protein. Of approximately 190,000 distinct CDR3 sequences listed, about 96% were seen once; the top ten hold roughly 0.094%. The data were obtained in a study of CD8 T cells in Susac syndrome. Trimming took off 6 bases at V and 3 bases at J, with 11 bases between the two ends. Germline-derived CDR1 and CDR2 are SGHDT and YYEEEE. The CDR3 is 13 residues long. The sequenced target, TCR beta, came from blood CD8+ and CD4+ T cells.

The clonotype was recovered from a human donor with multiple sclerosis. Sequencing was performed on CD4+ T cells from PBMCs. The chain carries TRBV5-6 and TRBJ2-3; D remains unclear. In DNA form, the CDR3 reads TGTGCCAGCACCACAACCGGGACAGATACGCAGTATTTT. Protein: CASTTTGTDTQYF.